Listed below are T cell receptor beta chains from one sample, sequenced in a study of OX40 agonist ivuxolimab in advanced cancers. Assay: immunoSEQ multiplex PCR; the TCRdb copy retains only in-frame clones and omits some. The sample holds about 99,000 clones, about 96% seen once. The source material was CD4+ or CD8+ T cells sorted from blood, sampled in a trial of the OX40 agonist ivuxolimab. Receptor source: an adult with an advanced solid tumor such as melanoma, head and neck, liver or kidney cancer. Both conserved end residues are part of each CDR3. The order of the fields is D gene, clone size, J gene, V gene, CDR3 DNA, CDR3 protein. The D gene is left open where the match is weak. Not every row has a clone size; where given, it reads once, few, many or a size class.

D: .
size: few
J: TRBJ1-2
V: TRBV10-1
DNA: TGCGCCAGCAGTGATGGGGGGAGGAACTATGGCTACACCTTC
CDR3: CASSDGGRNYGYTF

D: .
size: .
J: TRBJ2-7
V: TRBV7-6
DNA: TGTGCCAGCAGCTTACTAACAGGCGAGCAGTACTTC
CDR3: CASSLLTGEQYF

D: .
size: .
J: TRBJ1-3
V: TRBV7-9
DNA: TGTGCCAGCAGCTTATCGGAGGCAGGCTCTGGAAACACCATATATTTT
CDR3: CASSLSEAGSGNTIYF

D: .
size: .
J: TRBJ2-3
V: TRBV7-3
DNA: TGTGCCAGCAGCCTGGGGGACTCTAGCACAGATACGCAGTATTTT
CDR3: CASSLGDSSTDTQYF

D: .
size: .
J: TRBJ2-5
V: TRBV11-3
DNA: TGTGCCAGCAGCCTCAGGGGTCAAGAGACCCAGTACTTC
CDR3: CASSLRGQETQYF

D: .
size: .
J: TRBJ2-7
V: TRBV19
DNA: TGTGCCAGTAGTACCGCAGGTGGCTCCTACGAGCAGTACTTC
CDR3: CASSTAGGSYEQYF

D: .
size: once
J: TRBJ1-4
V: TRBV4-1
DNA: TGCGCCAGCAGCCAGCCGGGCCCCCTCGAGGAAAAACTGTTTTTT
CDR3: CASSQPGPLEEKLFF

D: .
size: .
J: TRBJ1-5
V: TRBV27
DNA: TGTGCCAGCAGTTTATCGAGCGGGGATCGCAATCAGCCCCAGCATTTT
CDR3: CASSLSSGDRNQPQHF

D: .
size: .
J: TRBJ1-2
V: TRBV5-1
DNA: TGCGCCAGCAGTTTGGATCCAAACTATGGCTACACCTTC
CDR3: CASSLDPNYGYTF

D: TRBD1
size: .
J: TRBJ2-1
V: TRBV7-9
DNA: TGTGCCAGCAGCCCCTGGGACAGGGCAAATGAGCAGTTCTTC
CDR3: CASSPWDRANEQFF

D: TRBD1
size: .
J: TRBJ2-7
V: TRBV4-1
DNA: TGCGCCAGCAGCCAAGGGGGACAGGGTGACTACGAGCAGTACTTC
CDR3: CASSQGGQGDYEQYF

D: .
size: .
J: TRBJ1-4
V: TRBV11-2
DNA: TGTGCCAGCAGCTTAGACGAAAAACTGTTTTTT
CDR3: CASSLDEKLFF

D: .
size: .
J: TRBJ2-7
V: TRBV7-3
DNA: TGTGCCAGCAGCTTAGCCTTGACCGGTCTCCTGATAAGGGACGAGCAGTACTTC
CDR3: CASSLALTGLLIRDEQYF

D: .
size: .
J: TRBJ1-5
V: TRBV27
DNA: TGTGCCAGCAGTCCACAGGGTGGCGGTCAGCCCCAGCATTTT
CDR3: CASSPQGGGQPQHF

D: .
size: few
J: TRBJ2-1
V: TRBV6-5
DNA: TGTGCCAGCAGTCTCAGGAGCTACAATGAGCAGTTCTTC
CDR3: CASSLRSYNEQFF

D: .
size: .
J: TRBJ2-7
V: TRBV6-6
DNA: TGTGCCAGCAGTTACTCGGGGGACGAGCAGTACTTC
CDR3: CASSYSGDEQYF

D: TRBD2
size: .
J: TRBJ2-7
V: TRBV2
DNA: TGTGCCAGCAGGGGGGGGACGTCGTCCCCTCAGGACGAGCAGTACTTC
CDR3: CASRGGTSSPQDEQYF

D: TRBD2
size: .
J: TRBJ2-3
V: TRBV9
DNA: TGTGCCAGCAGCGTAGCGGGGGGGGCGGATACGCAGTATTTT
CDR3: CASSVAGGADTQYF

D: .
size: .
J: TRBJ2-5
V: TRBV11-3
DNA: TGTGCCAGCAGCTTAGGTCAGCAAGAGACCCAGTACTTC
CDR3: CASSLGQQETQYF

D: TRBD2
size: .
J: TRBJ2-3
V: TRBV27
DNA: TGTGCCAGCAGTTTAGCGGGGGCAGATACGCAGTATTTT
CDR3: CASSLAGADTQYF

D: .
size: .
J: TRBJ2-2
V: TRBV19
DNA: TGTGCCAGTGCTTCAGGGGAGGTCGGGGAGCTGTTTTTT
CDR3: CASASGEVGELFF

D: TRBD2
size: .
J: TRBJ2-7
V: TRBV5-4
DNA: TGTGCCAGCAGCTGGACTAGCGGGATGCACGAGCAGTACTTC
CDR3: CASSWTSGMHEQYF

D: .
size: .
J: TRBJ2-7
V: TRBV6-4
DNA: TGTGCCAGCAGTGACGCCTCGGGGCCCTCCTACGAGCAGTACTTC
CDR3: CASSDASGPSYEQYF

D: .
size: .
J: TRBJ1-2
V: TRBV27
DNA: TGTGCCAGCAGTTTGGTCGGTCAAGGGAATGACTACACCTTC
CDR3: CASSLVGQGNDYTF

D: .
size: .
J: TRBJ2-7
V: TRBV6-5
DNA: TGTGCCAGCAGAGTATTAAGGGATGTGCACGAGCAGTACTTC
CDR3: CASRVLRDVHEQYF

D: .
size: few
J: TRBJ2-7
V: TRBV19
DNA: TGTGCCAGTAGTATGGACCGTAGCTACGAGCAGTACTTC
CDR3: CASSMDRSYEQYF

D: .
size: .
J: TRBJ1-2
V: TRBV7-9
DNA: TGTGCCAGCAGCTTGACGGGATACTATGGCTACACCTTC
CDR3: CASSLTGYYGYTF

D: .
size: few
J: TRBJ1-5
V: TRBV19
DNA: TGTGCCAGTAGTCCAGGGAGTCAGGCGAATCAGCCCCAGCATTTT
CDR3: CASSPGSQANQPQHF